The clone carrying this TCR beta chain was seen more than once but under ten times. UMIs and sample barcodes were carried by the TCR alpha and TCR beta cDNA libraries that 5'RACE produced using constant-segment primers. One entry per CDR3 protein results from TCRdb running MiXCR on the 5' RACE reads. The table records more than 450,000 distinct CDR3 sequences, about 20% of them present only once. This CDR3 is built from 14 residues. CDR1 is MNHEY, CDR2 SVGAGI, per germline. With V trimmed by 5 bases and J by 7 bases, 10 bases remained unmatched. This entry comes from a study of T-cell memory formation after mild COVID-19.

The receptor was isolated from an adult woman who had mild COVID-19 (a few samples of this study predate the infection). Cell type and time point are not known. The rearrangement uses TRBV6-5 and TRBJ2-7; 8 bases align to TRBD1. Sequenced: PBMCs or a T cell subset sorted from them (not recorded which). The CDR3 loop is CASSRDRSRGEQYF. In DNA form, the CDR3 reads TGTGCCAGCAGTAGGGACAGGTCAAGGGGAGAGCAGTACTTC.